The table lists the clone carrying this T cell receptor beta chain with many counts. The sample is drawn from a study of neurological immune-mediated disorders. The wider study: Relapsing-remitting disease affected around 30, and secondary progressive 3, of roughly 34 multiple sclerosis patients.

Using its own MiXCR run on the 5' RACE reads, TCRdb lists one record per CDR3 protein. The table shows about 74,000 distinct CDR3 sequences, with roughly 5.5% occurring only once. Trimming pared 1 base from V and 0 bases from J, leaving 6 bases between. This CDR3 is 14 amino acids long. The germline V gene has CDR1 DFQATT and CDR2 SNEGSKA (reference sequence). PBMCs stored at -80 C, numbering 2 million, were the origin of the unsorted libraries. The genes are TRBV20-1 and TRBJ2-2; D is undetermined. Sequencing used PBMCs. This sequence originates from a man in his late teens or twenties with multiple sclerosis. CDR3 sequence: CSARAQANTGELFF. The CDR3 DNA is TGCAGTGCTAGAGCACAAGCGAACACCGGGGAGCTGTTTTTT.